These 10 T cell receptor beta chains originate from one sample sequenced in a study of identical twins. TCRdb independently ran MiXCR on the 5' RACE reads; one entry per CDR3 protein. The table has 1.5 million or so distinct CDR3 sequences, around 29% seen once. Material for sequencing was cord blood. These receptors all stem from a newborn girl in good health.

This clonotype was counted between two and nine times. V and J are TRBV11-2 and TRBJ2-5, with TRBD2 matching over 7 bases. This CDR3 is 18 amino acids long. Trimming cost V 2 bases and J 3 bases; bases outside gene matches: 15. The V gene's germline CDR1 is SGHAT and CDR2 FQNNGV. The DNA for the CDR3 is TGTGCCAGCAGCTTAAATAGTTGGTGGTCTAGCGGTAAAGAGACCCAGTACTTC. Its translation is CASSLNSWWSSGKETQYF.

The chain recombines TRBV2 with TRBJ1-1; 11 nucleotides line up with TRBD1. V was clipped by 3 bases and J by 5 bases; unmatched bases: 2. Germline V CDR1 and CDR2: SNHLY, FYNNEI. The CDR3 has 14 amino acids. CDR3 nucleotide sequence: TGTGCCAGCAGTGACGGGACAGGGGGAACTGAAGCTTTCTTT. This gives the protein CASSDGTGGTEAFF.

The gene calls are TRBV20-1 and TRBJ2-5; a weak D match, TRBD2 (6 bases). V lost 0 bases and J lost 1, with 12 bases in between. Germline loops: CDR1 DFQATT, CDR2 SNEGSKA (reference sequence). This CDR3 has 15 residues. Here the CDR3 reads CSARDGGTPQETQYF. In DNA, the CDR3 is TGCAGTGCTAGAGATGGCGGGACCCCCCAAGAGACCCAGTACTTC.

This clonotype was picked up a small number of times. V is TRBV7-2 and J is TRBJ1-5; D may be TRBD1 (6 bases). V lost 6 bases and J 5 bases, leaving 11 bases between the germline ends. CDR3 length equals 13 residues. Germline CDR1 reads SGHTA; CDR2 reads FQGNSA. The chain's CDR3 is CASRQGIHQPQHF. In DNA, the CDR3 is TGTGCCAGCAGACAGGGTATTCATCAGCCCCAGCATTTT.

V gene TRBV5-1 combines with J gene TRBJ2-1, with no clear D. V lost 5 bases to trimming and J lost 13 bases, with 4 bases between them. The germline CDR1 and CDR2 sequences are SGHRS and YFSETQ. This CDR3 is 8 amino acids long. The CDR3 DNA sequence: TGCGCCAGCAGACATCAGTTCTTC. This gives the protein CASRHQFF.

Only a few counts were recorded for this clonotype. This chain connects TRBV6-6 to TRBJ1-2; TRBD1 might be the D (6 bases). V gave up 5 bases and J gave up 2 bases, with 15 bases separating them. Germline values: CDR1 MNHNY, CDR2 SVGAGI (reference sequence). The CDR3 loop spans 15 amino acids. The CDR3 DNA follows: TGTGCCAGCAGTGCCCGACCGACAGGAAACTATGGCTACACCTTC. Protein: CASSARPTGNYGYTF.

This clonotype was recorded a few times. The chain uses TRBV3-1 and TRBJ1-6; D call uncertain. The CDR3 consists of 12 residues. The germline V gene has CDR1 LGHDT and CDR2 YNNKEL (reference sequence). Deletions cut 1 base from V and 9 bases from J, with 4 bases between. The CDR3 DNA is TGTGCCAGCAGCCAAGTGGTTTCACCCCTCCACTTT. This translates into CASSQVVSPLHF.

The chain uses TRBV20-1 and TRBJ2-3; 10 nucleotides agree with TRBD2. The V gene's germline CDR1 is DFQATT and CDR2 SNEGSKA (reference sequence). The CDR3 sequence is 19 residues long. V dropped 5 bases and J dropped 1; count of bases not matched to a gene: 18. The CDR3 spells CSAGSLDSGGAFGTDTQYF. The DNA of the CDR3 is TGCAGTGCTGGCTCCTTGGACAGCGGGGGGGCGTTTGGCACAGATACGCAGTATTTT.

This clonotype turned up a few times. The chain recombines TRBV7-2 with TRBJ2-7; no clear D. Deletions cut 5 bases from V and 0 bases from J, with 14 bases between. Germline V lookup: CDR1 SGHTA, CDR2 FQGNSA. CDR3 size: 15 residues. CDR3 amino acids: CASSPDGPSSYEQYF. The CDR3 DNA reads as TGTGCCAGCAGCCCCGACGGGCCGAGCTCCTACGAGCAGTACTTC.

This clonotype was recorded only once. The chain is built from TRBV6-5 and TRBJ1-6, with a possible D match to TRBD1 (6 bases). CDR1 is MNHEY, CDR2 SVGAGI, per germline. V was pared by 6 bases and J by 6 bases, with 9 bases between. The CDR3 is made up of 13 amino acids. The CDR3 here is CASRRQVNSPLHF. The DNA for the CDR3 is TGTGCCAGCAGGCGACAGGTTAATTCACCCCTCCACTTT.